This TCR beta chain was captured in a study of T cells in Graves' hyperthyroidism and ophthalmopathy. RNA transcripts served as the template for amplifying TCR beta CDR3 regions. The TCR CDR3 was amplified in a first-round RT-PCR using the HTBI primer set. A single record per CDR3 protein comes from TCRdb applying MiXCR to the multiplex PCR reads. The table includes around 270,000 distinct CDR3 sequences, around 20% detected once. The source material was blood. The TCR was taken from a man aged 45-65 years with Graves' ophthalmopathy.

The CDR3 DNA follows: TGTGCCAGCAGAAAACAACGTGGTTCATCAGGCTACACCTTC. Its translation: CASRKQRGSSGYTF. The gene calls are TRBV6-1 and TRBJ1-2; D is uncertain. The CDR3 runs 14 residues. Trimming cost V 6 bases and J 8 bases, with 19 bases left between them. CDR1 MNHNS and CDR2 SASEGT come from the germline V gene.